These T cell receptor beta chains were read from a single sample in a study of cytomegalovirus exposure and HLA in healthy donors. Assay: immunoSEQ multiplex PCR; the TCRdb copy retains only in-frame clones and omits some. The sample holds roughly 250,000 clones, 80% seen once. The sequencing sample was made of PBMCs. The receptor source for this set is a girl aged 2-10 years in good health and CMV-seronegative. Each CDR3 is given with its conserved first and last residue. Fields, in order: V gene, J gene, clone size, D gene, CDR3 protein, CDR3 DNA. The D gene is left open where the match is weak. The size field is filled for only some rows; it gives once, few, many or a size class.

>TRBV6-5|TRBJ1-1|-|-
CASSSPREGTEAFF
TGTGCCAGCAGCTCCCCACGGGAGGGGACTGAAGCTTTCTTT
>TRBV27|TRBJ1-1|-|-
CASSLNRGTEAFF
TGTGCCAGCAGTTTAAACCGCGGCACTGAAGCTTTCTTT
>TRBV28|TRBJ1-2|once|-
CASTIGREEIGGYTF
TGTGCCAGCACTATTGGGCGGGAAGAGATAGGTGGCTACACCTTC
>TRBV18|TRBJ2-4|once|TRBD2
CASSPPGGLTKNIQYF
TGTGCCAGCTCACCCCCGGGAGGATTGACCAAAAACATTCAGTACTTC
>TRBV30|TRBJ1-2|-|-
CAWSVLGTPEGYIF
TGTGCCTGGAGTGTACTTGGGACCCCGGAGGGCTACATCTTC
>TRBV30|TRBJ1-2|once|TRBD1
CACSTGGYGYTF
TGTGCCTGCTCGACAGGGGGTTATGGCTACACCTTC
>TRBV27|TRBJ2-7|-|TRBD2
CASSLLAGKWEQYF
TGTGCCAGCAGTTTGCTAGCGGGGAAATGGGAGCAGTACTTC
>TRBV6-4|TRBJ2-2|-|-
CASSDQPLSGELFF
TGTGCCAGCAGTGATCAACCACTGTCCGGGGAGCTGTTTTTT
>TRBV11-2|TRBJ1-6|-|TRBD1
CASSKTGTVVSPLHF
TGTGCCAGCAGTAAGACCGGGACAGTGGTTTCACCCCTCCACTTT
>TRBV30|TRBJ2-7|-|-
CAWSRRAAYEQYF
TGTGCCTGGAGCCGGAGGGCTGCCTACGAGCAGTACTTC
>TRBV1|TRBJ2-2|-|-
CTSSQERERLTGELFF
TGCACCAGCAGCCAGGAGCGGGAGAGACTCACCGGGGAGCTGTTTTTT
>TRBV6-5|TRBJ2-7|-|-
CASSYIPRGSYEQYF
TGTGCCAGCAGTTATATCCCGCGAGGCTCCTACGAGCAGTACTTC
>TRBV5-1|TRBJ2-5|-|-
CASSLDRPQETQYF
TGCGCCAGCAGCTTGGACAGGCCCCAAGAGACCCAGTACTTC
>TRBV6-5|TRBJ1-6|-|-
CASRFSVPYNSPLHF
TGTGCCAGCCGATTTTCGGTTCCCTATAATTCACCCCTCCACTTT
>TRBV7-8|TRBJ2-7|-|-
CASSLARGSIYEQYF
TGTGCCAGCAGCTTAGCTCGGGGATCCATCTACGAGCAGTACTTC
>TRBV13|TRBJ2-7|-|TRBD2
CASSEGLADSYEQYF
TGTGCCAGCAGCGAGGGACTAGCGGACTCCTACGAGCAGTACTTC
>TRBV28|TRBJ2-1|-|TRBD2
CASSLPIGGNCRNEQFF
TGTGCCAGCAGTTTACCCATCGGGGGGAATTGCCGCAATGAGCAGTTCTTC
>TRBV5-8|TRBJ2-7|-|TRBD1
CASSLDRTGGAYEQYF
TGTGCCAGCAGTTTGGACCGGACAGGGGGTGCCTACGAGCAGTACTTC
>TRBV6-5|TRBJ2-6|-|-
CASSIISLGANVLTF
TGTGCCAGCAGTATTATATCTCTCGGGGCCAACGTCCTGACTTTC
>TRBV4-1|TRBJ2-2|-|TRBD2
CASSPGAGRRTGELFF
TGCGCCAGCAGCCCTGGAGCGGGGCGGCGGACCGGGGAGCTGTTTTTT
>TRBV27|TRBJ2-1|-|TRBD2
CASRSLAGEESSYNEQFF
TGTGCCAGCAGGTCACTAGCGGGAGAGGAAAGCTCCTACAATGAGCAGTTCTTC
>TRBV13|TRBJ1-2|-|-
CASSLGGKGDYGYTF
TGTGCCAGCAGCTTAGGGGGAAAGGGGGACTATGGCTACACCTTC
>TRBV7-9|TRBJ1-1|-|-
CASSLARGLRNTEAFF
TGTGCCAGCAGCTTAGCTCGGGGACTCCGGAACACTGAAGCTTTCTTT
>TRBV9|TRBJ2-3|-|-
CASSVGHSDTQYF
TGTGCCAGCAGCGTAGGACATTCCGATACGCAGTATTTT
>TRBV2|TRBJ2-7|-|-
CASSGALPYEQYF
TGTGCCAGCAGTGGGGCACTTCCCTACGAGCAGTACTTC
>TRBV5-4|TRBJ1-2|-|-
CASSGLTYGYTF
TGTGCCAGCAGCGGACTCACGTACGGCTACACCTTC
>TRBV6-6|TRBJ2-5|-|-
CASSQNQQGYETQYF
TGTGCCAGCAGTCAAAACCAACAGGGTTATGAGACCCAGTACTTC